The sequence of this T cell receptor (beta chain) was determined in a study of blood T cell repertoires in COVID-19. Across the study: COVID-19 samples from acute and convalescent phases originated in the United States, Italy and Spain. T cells, B-cell-depleted T cells, or PBMCs supplied cDNA or gDNA.

The V gene's germline CDR1 is KGHDR and CDR2 SFDVKD. The V gene lost 3 bases and the J gene lost 11 bases, with 17 bases spanning the gap. This CDR3 spans 14 amino acids. Original analysis: Reference gene primer amplification gave estimated nucleated cell counts. Only in-frame clones appear in the TCRdb table, and some are missing; sequencing was by immunoSEQ multiplex PCR. Clonal size and the V and J genes are those of that table, whereas D and trimming came from the DNA. The sample has 200,000 or so clones, roughly 79% seen once. What was sequenced was peripheral blood. This receptor was obtained from a human donor with acute or convalescent COVID-19. The donor label of this sample is uncertain. V usage is TRBV24-1 and J usage is TRBJ2-3; TRBD2 might be the D (6 bases). CDR3 coding DNA: TGTGCCACCAGTGATGCTAGCGCTTGGGGAGGGCAGTATTTT. It codes for CATSDASAWGGQYF.